The sequence of this TCR beta chain was determined in a study of blood T cell repertoires in COVID-19. Study as a whole: COVID-19 samples from acute and convalescent phases originated in the United States, Italy and Spain. PBMCs, B-cell-depleted T cells, or T cells were the source of the cDNA or gDNA that made up the material.

Clones were sequenced by immunoSEQ multiplex PCR, and TCRdb holds only the in-frame ones, with some missing. The repertoire holds about 76,000 clones, with approximately 85% as singletons. This CDR3 spans 13 amino acids. Per the germline V gene, CDR1 is LNHDA and CDR2 is SQIVND (reference sequence). V shed 4 bases and J shed 8 bases, with 14 bases lying between them. The chain is built from TRBV19 and TRBJ1-1; possibly TRBD1 for D (5 bases). The sample taken for sequencing was peripheral blood. The TCR comes from a man between 50 and 59 years old with COVID-19, enrolled during active disease. Here the CDR3 DNA reads TGTGCCAGTAGTACGGCGGGGACTGGAGAAGCTTTCTTT. Translating it yields CASSTAGTGEAFF.